This T cell receptor (beta chain) is drawn from a study of shared clonotypes between healthy human individuals. Looking at the study overall: Samples came from a couple of female and a few male donors aged 18 to 49.

The authors loaded roughly 200 ng DNA, approximately 30,000 T cell genomes, into sorted-subset replicate PCRs. The protocol was immunoSEQ multiplex PCR, while the TCRdb copy is restricted to in-frame clones and leaves out a portion. The table includes some 1 million clones, around 76% detected once. CDR3 length: 15 amino acids. The junction had 6 bases not matched to a gene; V was cut back by 3 bases and J by 4 bases. CDR1 LNHDA and CDR2 SQIVND come from the germline V gene (reference sequence). The clonotype comes from a man younger than 30 in good health. Sequenced input: memory CD4+ T cells sorted from blood. Documented subset: CD45RA-negative fraction. This chain joins TRBV19 and TRBJ2-5, with 9 nucleotides matching TRBD2. CDR3 sequence reads: CASSIRSGRSETQYF. The CDR3 DNA sequence: TGTGCCAGTAGTATTCGTAGCGGGAGATCAGAGACCCAGTACTTC.